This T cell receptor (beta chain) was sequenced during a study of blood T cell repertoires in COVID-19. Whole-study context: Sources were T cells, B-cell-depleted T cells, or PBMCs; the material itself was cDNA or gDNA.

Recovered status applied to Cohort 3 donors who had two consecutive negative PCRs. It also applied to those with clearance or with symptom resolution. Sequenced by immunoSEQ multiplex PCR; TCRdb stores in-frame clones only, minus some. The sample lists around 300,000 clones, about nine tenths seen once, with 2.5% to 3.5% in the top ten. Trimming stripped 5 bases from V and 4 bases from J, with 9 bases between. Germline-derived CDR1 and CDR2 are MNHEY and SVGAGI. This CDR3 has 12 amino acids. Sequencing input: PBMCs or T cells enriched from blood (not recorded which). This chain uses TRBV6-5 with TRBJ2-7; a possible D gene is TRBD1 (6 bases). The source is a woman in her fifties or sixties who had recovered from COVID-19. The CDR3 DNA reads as TGTGCCAGCAGTCAGACAGGTTACGAGCAGTACTTC. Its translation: CASSQTGYEQYF.